A selection of T cell receptor beta chains follows, all from one sample in a study of blood T cell repertoires in COVID-19. Assay used: immunoSEQ multiplex PCR; TCRdb lists only in-frame clones, some missing. The table records more than 200,000 clones, roughly 80% of them present only once. Sequencing used peripheral blood. These receptor sequences come from a woman between 65 and 79 years old with active or convalescent COVID-19. Both conserved end residues are part of each CDR3. A D gene is named only where the DNA matches it firmly. Not every row has a clone size; where given, it reads once, few, many or a size class.

d_call: .
v_call: TRBV9
j_call: TRBJ1-5
clone_size: .
cdr3_nt: TGTGCCAGCAGCGGGCCTGACAGCCCCAATCAGCCCCAGCATTTT
cdr3_aa: CASSGPDSPNQPQHF

d_call: .
v_call: TRBV30
j_call: TRBJ2-1
clone_size: .
cdr3_nt: TGTGCCTGGAAACGGGGACTGTCTAATGAGCAGTTCTTC
cdr3_aa: CAWKRGLSNEQFF

d_call: TRBD2
v_call: TRBV5-6
j_call: TRBJ2-5
clone_size: .
cdr3_nt: TGTGCCAGCAGCCGAGGACTAGAAGAGACCCAGTACTTC
cdr3_aa: CASSRGLEETQYF

d_call: .
v_call: TRBV7-9
j_call: TRBJ2-3
clone_size: .
cdr3_nt: TGTGCCAGCAGCCCTGGGATTTCCGGGATCCCTGGGGATACGCAGTATTTT
cdr3_aa: CASSPGISGIPGDTQYF

d_call: TRBD2
v_call: TRBV4-2
j_call: TRBJ2-5
clone_size: .
cdr3_nt: TGTGCCAGCAGCCAAGGTGCCCTAGCGGGGGGCTATCAAGAGACCCAGTACTTC
cdr3_aa: CASSQGALAGGYQETQYF

d_call: .
v_call: TRBV5-1
j_call: TRBJ1-1
clone_size: .
cdr3_nt: TGCGCCAGCAGCATACAGCAGGGGACTGAAGCTTTCTTT
cdr3_aa: CASSIQQGTEAFF

d_call: .
v_call: TRBV6-5
j_call: TRBJ1-5
clone_size: .
cdr3_nt: TGTGCCAGCAACCCACGCCGGGTTAGCAATCAGCCCCAGCATTTT
cdr3_aa: CASNPRRVSNQPQHF

d_call: TRBD1
v_call: TRBV9
j_call: TRBJ2-7
clone_size: many
cdr3_nt: TGTGCCAGCAGCGCGACAGGGGGCCCCTACGAGCAGTACTTC
cdr3_aa: CASSATGGPYEQYF

d_call: TRBD1
v_call: TRBV24-1
j_call: TRBJ2-1
clone_size: .
cdr3_nt: TGTGCCACCAGTGATTTGGACAGGGGGCCGGGTGAGCAGTTCTTC
cdr3_aa: CATSDLDRGPGEQFF

d_call: TRBD1
v_call: TRBV19
j_call: TRBJ2-5
clone_size: .
cdr3_nt: TGTGCCAGTACCCAAGGGCTGACAGGGCAAGAGACCCAGTACTTC
cdr3_aa: CASTQGLTGQETQYF

d_call: TRBD1
v_call: TRBV28
j_call: TRBJ1-2
clone_size: .
cdr3_nt: TGTGCCAGCAGTTCCCCCGGGACAGCCTGGGAAGGCTACACCTTC
cdr3_aa: CASSSPGTAWEGYTF

d_call: .
v_call: TRBV3-1/TRBV3-2
j_call: TRBJ2-7
clone_size: .
cdr3_nt: TGTGCCAGCAGCCACACCTGGGCCCACGGGCAGTACTTC
cdr3_aa: CASSHTWAHGQYF

d_call: .
v_call: TRBV5-1
j_call: TRBJ1-1
clone_size: .
cdr3_nt: TGCGCCAGCAGCTCGAGGACAACTGAAGCTTTCTTT
cdr3_aa: CASSSRTTEAFF

d_call: .
v_call: TRBV19
j_call: TRBJ1-4
clone_size: .
cdr3_nt: TGTGCCAGTAGTGCACAGGGTGCGACTAATGAAAAACTGTTTTTT
cdr3_aa: CASSAQGATNEKLFF

d_call: .
v_call: TRBV18
j_call: TRBJ2-7
clone_size: .
cdr3_nt: TGTGCCAGCTCCCGGTCCGGGACTTACTACGAGCAGTACTTC
cdr3_aa: CASSRSGTYYEQYF

d_call: .
v_call: TRBV4-3
j_call: TRBJ1-2
clone_size: few
cdr3_nt: TGCGCCAGCAGCCGCGGGAGTTTCTCCCTCGGGGGCTACACCTTC
cdr3_aa: CASSRGSFSLGGYTF

d_call: TRBD1
v_call: TRBV7-9
j_call: TRBJ2-1
clone_size: few
cdr3_nt: TGTGCCAGCCCCAGCCGACAGGGGTCACGGAATGAGCAGTTCTTC
cdr3_aa: CASPSRQGSRNEQFF

d_call: .
v_call: TRBV3-1/TRBV3-2
j_call: TRBJ1-5
clone_size: .
cdr3_nt: TGTGCCAGCAGCCCCTATCCGGTGCGGCAGCCCCAGCATTTT
cdr3_aa: CASSPYPVRQPQHF

d_call: TRBD2
v_call: TRBV5-1
j_call: TRBJ2-7
clone_size: .
cdr3_nt: TGCGCCAGCAGCACCGGGGGGACTTTTAACGAGCAGTACTTC
cdr3_aa: CASSTGGTFNEQYF

d_call: .
v_call: TRBV3-1/TRBV3-2
j_call: TRBJ2-7
clone_size: .
cdr3_nt: TGTGCCAGCAGCCAAGAGTCAGTCGACGAGCAGTACTTC
cdr3_aa: CASSQESVDEQYF